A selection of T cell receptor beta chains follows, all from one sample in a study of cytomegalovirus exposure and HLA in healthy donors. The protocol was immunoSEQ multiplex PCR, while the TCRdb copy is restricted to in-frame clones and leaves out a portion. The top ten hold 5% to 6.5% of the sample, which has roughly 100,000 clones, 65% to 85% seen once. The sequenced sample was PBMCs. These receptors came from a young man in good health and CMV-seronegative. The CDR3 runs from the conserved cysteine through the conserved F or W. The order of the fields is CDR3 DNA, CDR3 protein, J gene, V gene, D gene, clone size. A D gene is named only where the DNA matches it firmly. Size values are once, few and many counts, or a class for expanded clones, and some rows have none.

CDR3 DNA: TGTGCCAGCAGCCCTAGACTAGTTCTCGATGAGCAGTTCTTC; CDR3 protein: CASSPRLVLDEQFF; J gene: TRBJ2-1; V gene: TRBV9; D gene: .; clone size: .
CDR3 DNA: TGTGCCAGCAGTTACGACGACAGGGCGACGGATACGCAGTATTTT; CDR3 protein: CASSYDDRATDTQYF; J gene: TRBJ2-3; V gene: TRBV6-6; D gene: TRBD1; clone size: .
CDR3 DNA: TGTGCCAGCAGCTTACGGGGACAGGGTTCGTTTGCCGGGGAGCTGTTTTTT; CDR3 protein: CASSLRGQGSFAGELFF; J gene: TRBJ2-2; V gene: TRBV7-2; D gene: TRBD1; clone size: once
CDR3 DNA: TGTGCCAGCTCCGGGACTAGCGAGAGTGAGCAGTTCTTC; CDR3 protein: CASSGTSESEQFF; J gene: TRBJ2-1; V gene: TRBV6-5; D gene: TRBD2; clone size: .
CDR3 DNA: TGTGCCAGCAGCTTAACTAGGGTAGCGGGAGATACGCAGTATTTT; CDR3 protein: CASSLTRVAGDTQYF; J gene: TRBJ2-3; V gene: TRBV7-2; D gene: TRBD2; clone size: .
CDR3 DNA: TGCAGCGTCCGACAGGGCAACACAGATACGCAGTATTTT; CDR3 protein: CSVRQGNTDTQYF; J gene: TRBJ2-3; V gene: TRBV29-1; D gene: TRBD1; clone size: few
CDR3 DNA: TGTGCTAGCAGCTTCCCGGGAGCGGAATCCTACGAGCAGTACTTC; CDR3 protein: CASSFPGAESYEQYF; J gene: TRBJ2-7; V gene: TRBV7-7; D gene: .; clone size: .
CDR3 DNA: TGTGCCAGCAGCCGCCCGGGACAAGGGAACACTGAAGCTTTCTTT; CDR3 protein: CASSRPGQGNTEAFF; J gene: TRBJ1-1; V gene: TRBV4-2; D gene: .; clone size: .
CDR3 DNA: TGTGCCAGCAGTTACCTAGGACTAGCGGGAGTCGAGCAGTACTTC; CDR3 protein: CASSYLGLAGVEQYF; J gene: TRBJ2-7; V gene: TRBV6-6; D gene: TRBD2; clone size: once
CDR3 DNA: TGTGCCAGCAGCTTAGATTCGGCGGGGGCCACAGATACGCAGTATTTT; CDR3 protein: CASSLDSAGATDTQYF; J gene: TRBJ2-3; V gene: TRBV7-6; D gene: .; clone size: .
CDR3 DNA: TGCGCCAGCAGCACAACAGGGGGTAGAACTAATGAAAAACTGTTTTTT; CDR3 protein: CASSTTGGRTNEKLFF; J gene: TRBJ1-4; V gene: TRBV5-1; D gene: TRBD1; clone size: .